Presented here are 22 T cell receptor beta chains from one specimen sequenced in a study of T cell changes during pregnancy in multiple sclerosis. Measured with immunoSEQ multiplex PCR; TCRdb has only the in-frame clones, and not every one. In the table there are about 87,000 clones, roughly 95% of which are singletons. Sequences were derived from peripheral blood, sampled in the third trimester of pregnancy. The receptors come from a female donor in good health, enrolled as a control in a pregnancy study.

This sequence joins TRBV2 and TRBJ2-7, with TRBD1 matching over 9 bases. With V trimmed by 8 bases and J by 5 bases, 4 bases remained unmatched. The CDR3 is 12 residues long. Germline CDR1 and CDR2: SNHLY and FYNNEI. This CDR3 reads CASRDRVNEQYF. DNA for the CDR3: TGTGCCAGCCGGGACAGGGTCAACGAGCAGTACTTC.

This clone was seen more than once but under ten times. In DNA, the CDR3 is TGCGCCAGCAGCCAGACTAGTTCCGGGGAGCTGTTTTTT. This codes for CASSQTSSGELFF. The chain is built from TRBV4-1 and TRBJ2-2; D is perhaps TRBD2 (6 bases). The CDR3 consists of 13 residues. Germline CDR1 and CDR2: MGHRA and YSYEKL. V dropped 3 bases and J dropped 6 bases, with 8 bases sitting between them.

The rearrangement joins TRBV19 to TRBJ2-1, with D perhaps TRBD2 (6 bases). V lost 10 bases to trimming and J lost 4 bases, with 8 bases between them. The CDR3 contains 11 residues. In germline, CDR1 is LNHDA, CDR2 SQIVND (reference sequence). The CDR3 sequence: CATGTYNEQFF. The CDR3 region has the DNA TGTGCCACTGGGACTTACAATGAGCAGTTCTTC.

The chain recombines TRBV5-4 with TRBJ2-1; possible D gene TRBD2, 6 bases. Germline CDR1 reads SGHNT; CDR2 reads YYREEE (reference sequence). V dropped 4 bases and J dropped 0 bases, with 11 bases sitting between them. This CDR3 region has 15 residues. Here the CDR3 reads CASSVASASYNEQFF. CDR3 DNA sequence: TGTGCCAGCAGCGTCGCTAGCGCCTCCTACAATGAGCAGTTCTTC.

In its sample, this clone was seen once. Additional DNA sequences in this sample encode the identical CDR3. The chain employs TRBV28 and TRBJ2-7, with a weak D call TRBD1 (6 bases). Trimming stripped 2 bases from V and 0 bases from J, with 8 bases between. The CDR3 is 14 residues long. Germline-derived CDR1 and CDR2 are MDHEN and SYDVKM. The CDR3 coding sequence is TGTGCCAGCAGTTTAACAGGGAGCTCCTACGAGCAGTACTTC. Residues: CASSLTGSSYEQYF.

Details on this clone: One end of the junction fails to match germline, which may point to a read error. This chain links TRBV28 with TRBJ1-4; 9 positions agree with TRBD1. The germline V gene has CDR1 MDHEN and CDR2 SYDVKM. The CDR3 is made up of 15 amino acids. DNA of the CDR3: TGTGCCAGCAGTACCCGTAGGGGACAGGGAGCAGCCACCAGTTTT. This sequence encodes CASSTRRGQGAATSF.

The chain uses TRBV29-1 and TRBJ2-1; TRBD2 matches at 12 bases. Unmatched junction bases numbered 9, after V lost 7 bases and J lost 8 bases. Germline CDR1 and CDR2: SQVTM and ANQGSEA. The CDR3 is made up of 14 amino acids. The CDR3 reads CSARTSGESDEQFF. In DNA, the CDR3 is TGCAGCGCTCGGACTAGCGGGGAATCGGATGAGCAGTTCTTC.

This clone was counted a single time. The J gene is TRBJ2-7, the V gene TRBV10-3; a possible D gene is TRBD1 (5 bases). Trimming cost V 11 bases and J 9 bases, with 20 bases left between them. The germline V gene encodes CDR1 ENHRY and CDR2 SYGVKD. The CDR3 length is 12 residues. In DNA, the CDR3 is TGTGCCGTCGAGGCGACAGATAATGTGCAGTACTTC. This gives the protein CAVEATDNVQYF.

The CDR3 DNA sequence: TGTGCCAGCTCACGCAGTCAATCGGGAAACACCATATATTTT. This gives the protein CASSRSQSGNTIYF. The chain links TRBV18 to TRBJ1-3; D remains unclear. This CDR3 spans 14 amino acids. CDR1 and CDR2 from the germline V gene are KGHSH and LQKENI. V was clipped by 4 bases and J by 4 bases, with 11 bases between them.

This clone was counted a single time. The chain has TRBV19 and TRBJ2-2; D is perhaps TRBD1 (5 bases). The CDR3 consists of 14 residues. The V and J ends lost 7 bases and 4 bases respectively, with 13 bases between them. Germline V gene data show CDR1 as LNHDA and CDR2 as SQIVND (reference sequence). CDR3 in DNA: TGTGCCAGTAAGAGGACACAGTTCACCGGGGAGCTGTTTTTT. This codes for CASKRTQFTGELFF.

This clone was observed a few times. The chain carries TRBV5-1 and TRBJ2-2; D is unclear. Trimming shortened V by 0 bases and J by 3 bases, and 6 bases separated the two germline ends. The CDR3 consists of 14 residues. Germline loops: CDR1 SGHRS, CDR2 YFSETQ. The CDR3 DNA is TGCGCCAGCAGCTTGGACTCGTACACCGGGGAGCTGTTTTTT. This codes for CASSLDSYTGELFF.

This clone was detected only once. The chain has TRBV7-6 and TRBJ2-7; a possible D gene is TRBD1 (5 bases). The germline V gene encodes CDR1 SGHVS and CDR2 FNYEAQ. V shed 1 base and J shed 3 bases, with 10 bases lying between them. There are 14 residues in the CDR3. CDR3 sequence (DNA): TGTGCCAGCAGCTTAGAGTCAGGGAACTACGAGCAGTACTTC. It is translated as CASSLESGNYEQYF.

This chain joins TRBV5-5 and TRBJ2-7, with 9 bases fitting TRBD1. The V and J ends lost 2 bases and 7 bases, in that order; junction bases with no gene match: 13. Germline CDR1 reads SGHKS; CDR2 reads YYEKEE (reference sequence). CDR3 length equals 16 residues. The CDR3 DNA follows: TGTGCCAGCAGCTTTGGGTGGGGACAGGGCCTTTTGGAGCAGTACTTC. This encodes CASSFGWGQGLLEQYF.

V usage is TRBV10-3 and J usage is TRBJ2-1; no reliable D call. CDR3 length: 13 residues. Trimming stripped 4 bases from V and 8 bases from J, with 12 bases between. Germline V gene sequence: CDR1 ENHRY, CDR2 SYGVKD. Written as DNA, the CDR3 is TGTGCCATCAGTGGGCCCTCCGAGGATGAGCAGTTCTTC. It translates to CAISGPSEDEQFF.

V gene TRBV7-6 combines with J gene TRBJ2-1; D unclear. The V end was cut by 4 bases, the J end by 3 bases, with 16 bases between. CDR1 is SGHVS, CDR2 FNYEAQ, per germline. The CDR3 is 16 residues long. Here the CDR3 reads CASSSRLKHNYNEQFF. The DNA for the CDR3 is TGTGCCAGCAGCTCTCGACTGAAGCATAACTACAATGAGCAGTTCTTC.

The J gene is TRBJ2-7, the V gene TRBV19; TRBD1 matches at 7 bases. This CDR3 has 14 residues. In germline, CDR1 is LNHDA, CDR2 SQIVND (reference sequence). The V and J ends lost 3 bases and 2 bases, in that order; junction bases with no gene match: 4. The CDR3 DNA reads TGTGCCAGTAGTATCGAGACAGGGCCCTACGAGCAGTACTTC. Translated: CASSIETGPYEQYF.

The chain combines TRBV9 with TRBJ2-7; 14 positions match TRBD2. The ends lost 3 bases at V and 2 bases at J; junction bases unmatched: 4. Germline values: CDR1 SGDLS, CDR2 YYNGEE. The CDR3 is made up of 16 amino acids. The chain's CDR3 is CASSEGGLAGAYEQYF. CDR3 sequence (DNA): TGTGCCAGCAGCGAGGGGGGACTAGCGGGGGCCTACGAGCAGTACTTC. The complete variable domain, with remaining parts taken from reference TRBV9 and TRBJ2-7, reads DSGVTQTPKHLITATGQRVTLRCSPRSGDLSVYWYQQSLDQGLQFLIQYYNGEERAKGNILERFSAQQFPDLHSELNLSSLELGDSALYFCASSEGGLAGAYEQYFGPGTRLTVT.

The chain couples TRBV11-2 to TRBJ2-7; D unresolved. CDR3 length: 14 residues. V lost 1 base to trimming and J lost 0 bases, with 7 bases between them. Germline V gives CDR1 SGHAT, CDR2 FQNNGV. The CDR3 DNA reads TGTGCCAGCAGCTTAGGTGGCAACTCCTACGAGCAGTACTTC. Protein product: CASSLGGNSYEQYF.

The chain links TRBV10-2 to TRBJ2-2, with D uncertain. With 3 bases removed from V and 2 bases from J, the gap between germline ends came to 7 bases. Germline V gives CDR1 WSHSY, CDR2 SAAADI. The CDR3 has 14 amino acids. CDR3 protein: CASSDRGNTGELFF. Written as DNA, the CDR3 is TGCGCCAGCAGTGATCGAGGAAACACCGGGGAGCTGTTTTTT.

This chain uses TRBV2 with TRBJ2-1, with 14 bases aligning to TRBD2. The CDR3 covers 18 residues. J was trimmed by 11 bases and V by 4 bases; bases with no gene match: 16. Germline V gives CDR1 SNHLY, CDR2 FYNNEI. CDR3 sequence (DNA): TGTGCCAGCAGTGGGACTAGCGGGAGGCCTACGAGTTGGGATCAGCAGTTCTTC. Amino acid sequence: CASSGTSGRPTSWDQQFF.

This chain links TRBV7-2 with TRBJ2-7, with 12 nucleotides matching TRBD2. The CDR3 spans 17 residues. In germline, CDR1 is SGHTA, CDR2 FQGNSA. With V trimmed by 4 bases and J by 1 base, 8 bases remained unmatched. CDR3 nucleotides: TGTGCCAGCAGCTCCTCACCAGGACTAGCGGGATCCTACGAGCAGTACTTC. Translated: CASSSSPGLAGSYEQYF.

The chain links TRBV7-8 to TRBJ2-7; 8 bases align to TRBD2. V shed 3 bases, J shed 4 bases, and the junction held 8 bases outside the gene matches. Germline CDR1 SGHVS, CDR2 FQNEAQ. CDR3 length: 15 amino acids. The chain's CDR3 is CASSFRGLGSYEQYF. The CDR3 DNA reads TGTGCCAGCAGCTTTCGGGGACTAGGGAGTTACGAGCAGTACTTC. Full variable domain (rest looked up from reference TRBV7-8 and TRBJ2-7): GAGVSQSPRYKVAKRGQDVALRCDPISGHVSLFWYQQALGQGPEFLTYFQNEAQLDKSGLPSDRFFAERPEGSVSTLKIQRTQQEDSAVYLCASSFRGLGSYEQYFGPGTRLTVT.